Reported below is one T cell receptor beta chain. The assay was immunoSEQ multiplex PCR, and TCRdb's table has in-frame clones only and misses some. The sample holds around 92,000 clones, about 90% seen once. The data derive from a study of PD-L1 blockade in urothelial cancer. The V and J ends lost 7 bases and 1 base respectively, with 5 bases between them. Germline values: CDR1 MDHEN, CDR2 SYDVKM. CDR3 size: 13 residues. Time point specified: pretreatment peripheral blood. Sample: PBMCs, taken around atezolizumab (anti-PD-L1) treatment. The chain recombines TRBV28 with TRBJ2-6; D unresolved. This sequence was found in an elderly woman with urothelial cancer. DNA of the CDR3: TGTGCCAGCATATCGTCTGGGGCCAACGTCCTGACTTTC. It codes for CASISSGANVLTF.